The rows below give T cell receptor beta chains drawn from one sample of a study of blood T cell repertoires in COVID-19. The method was immunoSEQ multiplex PCR; TCRdb's version includes in-frame clones alone and lacks a portion of them. The repertoire has around 220,000 clones, roughly 89% of them found once; the top ten carry about 15%. Material for sequencing was PBMCs or T cells enriched from blood (not recorded which). These receptors came from a young man who had been exposed to COVID-19. CDR3s include the opening cysteine and the closing phenylalanine or tryptophan. The order of the fields is D gene, V gene, clone size, J gene, CDR3 DNA, CDR3 protein. The D gene is left open where the match is weak. The listing skips clone size in some rows; elsewhere it reads once, few, many or a size class.

.,TRBV19,.,TRBJ1-4,TGTGCCAGTAGTAGCGGGGGGCGGAGGACTAATGAAAAACTGTTTTTT,CASSSGGRRTNEKLFF
.,TRBV15,.,TRBJ2-5,TGTGCCACCAGCAGAGATTGGAGCCCCGGAAGGGAGACCCAGTACTTC,CATSRDWSPGRETQYF
.,TRBV21-1,.,TRBJ2-7,TGTGCCAGCAGTCCGGAAGACAGGGAAGATTATTGGTACGAGCAGTACTTC,CASSPEDREDYWYEQYF
.,TRBV4-2,.,TRBJ2-1,TGTGCCAGCAGCCAAGAGGGGGGACCCGATGAGCAGTTCTTC,CASSQEGGPDEQFF
.,TRBV5-6,.,TRBJ2-7,TGTGCCAGCAGCTTGGATTCGTGGGGGGGCCTCTACGAGCAGTACTTC,CASSLDSWGGLYEQYF
.,TRBV11-2,.,TRBJ1-3,TGTGCCAGCAGCTCACTCAGCGGTTCTGGAAACACCATATATTTT,CASSSLSGSGNTIYF
.,TRBV4-3,.,TRBJ2-5,TGCGCCAGCAGTCAGAGGGTAACGGAGACCCAGTACTTC,CASSQRVTETQYF
.,TRBV3-1/TRBV3-2,.,TRBJ1-6,TGTGCCAGCAGCCACGCACCGAGCTCCTATAATTCACCCCTCCACTTT,CASSHAPSSYNSPLHF
TRBD1,TRBV5-1,.,TRBJ1-2,TGCGCCAGCAGCTCAACAGGGGGTGATGGCTACACCTTC,CASSSTGGDGYTF
.,TRBV7-2,.,TRBJ2-3,TGTGCCAGCAGCTTAAAACTAGTGGGTGGTGGTGATACGCAGTATTTT,CASSLKLVGGGDTQYF
TRBD2,TRBV18,.,TRBJ2-7,TGTGCCAGCTCACCGGGACTAAGCTACTACGAGCAGTACTTC,CASSPGLSYYEQYF
TRBD1,TRBV6-5,.,TRBJ1-2,TGTGCCAGCGGAAAAGGGACAGCTAACTATGGCTACACCTTC,CASGKGTANYGYTF
TRBD1,TRBV27,.,TRBJ2-7,TGTGCCAGCATACCCGAGGGGGCGATGGGATCCTACGAGCAGTACTTC,CASIPEGAMGSYEQYF
.,TRBV3-1/TRBV3-2,.,TRBJ2-6,TGTGCCAGCAGCCCGGACAGTTCGCCTTCTGGGGCCAACGTCCTGACTTTC,CASSPDSSPSGANVLTF
.,TRBV29-1,.,TRBJ2-3,TGCAGCTCTAATACAGATACGCAGTATTTT,CSSNTDTQYF
.,TRBV19,.,TRBJ1-2,TGTGCCAGTAGTACAGCGTATGGCTACACCTTC,CASSTAYGYTF
TRBD1,TRBV18,.,TRBJ2-1,TGTGCCAGCTCACTCGGGACAGGGGAATGGAACACTGAGCAGTTCTTC,CASSLGTGEWNTEQFF
TRBD1,TRBV6-5,.,TRBJ1-5,TGTGCCAGCAGTAATACAGGGGGCGGTCAGCCCCAGCATTTT,CASSNTGGGQPQHF
.,TRBV5-5,.,TRBJ2-3,TGTGCCAGCCGGGGGAGGGGGATCCTAGATACGCAGTATTTT,CASRGRGILDTQYF
TRBD1,TRBV5-4,.,TRBJ1-6,TGTGCCAGCAGCTTTCGGGACAGCTATAATTCACCCCTCCACTTT,CASSFRDSYNSPLHF
TRBD1,TRBV11-2,.,TRBJ1-2,TGTGCCAGCAGCCCCACCCCGGGACAGGGGCATGGCTACACCTTC,CASSPTPGQGHGYTF
TRBD2,TRBV4-1,.,TRBJ2-2,TGCGCCAGCAGCCCCTTGGGACTACCAAACACCGGGGAGCTGTTTTTT,CASSPLGLPNTGELFF
.,TRBV11-3,.,TRBJ2-2,TGTGCCAGCAGCTGGACAGCGAACACCGGGGAGCTGTTTTTT,CASSWTANTGELFF
.,TRBV5-4,.,TRBJ2-7,TGTGCCAGCAGCTTGGAGACTTCTTCCTACGAGCAGTACTTC,CASSLETSSYEQYF
TRBD1,TRBV9,.,TRBJ1-1,TGTGCCAGCAGCGCGACAGGGCCTAGGGACACTGAAGCTTTCTTT,CASSATGPRDTEAFF
.,TRBV10-1,.,TRBJ1-2,TGCGCCAGCAGTAACGACATAGGGGCTGGCTACACCTTC,CASSNDIGAGYTF
TRBD1,TRBV5-6,.,TRBJ1-1,TGTGCCAGCAGCGCAACACAGGGGTTCACTGAAGCTTTCTTT,CASSATQGFTEAFF
.,TRBV5-1,.,TRBJ1-6,TGCGCCAGCAGCCCTAGGACAGACTATAATTCACCCCTCCACTTT,CASSPRTDYNSPLHF
.,TRBV4-3,.,TRBJ2-1,TGCGCCAGCAGCCAATCGGAGGCCCCCAATGAGCAGTTCTTC,CASSQSEAPNEQFF
.,TRBV10-3,.,TRBJ1-2,TGTGCCATCAGTGATAAGGAGTTGGTTGGCTACACCTTC,CAISDKELVGYTF
.,TRBV6-5,.,TRBJ1-4,TGTGCCAGCAGAAGGATACAGGGAACTAATGAAAAACTGTTTTTT,CASRRIQGTNEKLFF
.,TRBV4-3,once,TRBJ2-3,TGCGCCAGCAGCCAAGTTGTCCTAGCTAGCACAGATACGCAGTATTTT,CASSQVVLASTDTQYF
.,TRBV5-1,.,TRBJ1-4,TGCGCCAGCAGCTTGAGTGGGGGAGGTAATGAAAAACTGTTTTTT,CASSLSGGGNEKLFF
.,TRBV4-1,.,TRBJ1-4,TGCGCCAGCAGCCAACTTCCGGGGGTAGAAAAACTGTTTTTT,CASSQLPGVEKLFF
.,TRBV15,.,TRBJ1-3,TGTGCCACCAGCAGAGAGGAGCAGGCCGGGGGCACCATATATTTT,CATSREEQAGGTIYF
TRBD1,TRBV4-3,once,TRBJ2-5,TGCGCCAGCAGCCAAGATAGGGGGCCCGGGCAAGAGACCCAGTACTTC,CASSQDRGPGQETQYF
.,TRBV7-3,.,TRBJ1-1,TGTGCCAGCAGCTTAACAAGGAGGATGAACACTGAAGCTTTCTTT,CASSLTRRMNTEAFF
TRBD2,TRBV5-1,.,TRBJ2-3,TGCGCCAGCAGCTTGGCCTCTATTAGCGGGGGAATAGCAGATACGCAGTATTTT,CASSLASISGGIADTQYF
.,TRBV20-1,.,TRBJ2-1,TGCAGTGCTAGTCGCGGGCTGGAGCAGTTCTTC,CSASRGLEQFF
.,TRBV3-1/TRBV3-2,.,TRBJ2-7,TGTGCCAGCAGCCAAGGGCCGGGTCCCTCCTACGAGCAGTACTTC,CASSQGPGPSYEQYF
TRBD1,TRBV6-5,few,TRBJ2-7,TGTGCCAGCAAAAAACGCGGGACAGGCACCTACGAGCAGTACTTC,CASKKRGTGTYEQYF
TRBD1,TRBV7-2,.,TRBJ1-3,TGTGCCAGCAGCTTGACAGGGGGCTTCTCTGGAAACACCATATATTTT,CASSLTGGFSGNTIYF
.,TRBV5-1,.,TRBJ1-4,TGCGCCAGCAGCTTGGACAGCACATCCTCAACTAATGAAAAACTGTTTTTT,CASSLDSTSSTNEKLFF
.,TRBV12-3/TRBV12-4,.,TRBJ2-5,TGTGCCAGCAGATTGAGGTCCGGAGAGACCCAGTACTTC,CASRLRSGETQYF
.,TRBV4-2,.,TRBJ1-6,TGTGCCAGCAGCCAAGAGACTTACCGATCACCCCTCCACTTT,CASSQETYRSPLHF
.,TRBV15,.,TRBJ2-4,TGTGCCACCTCCATTATAGGAGGGAACAACATTCAGTACTTC,CATSIIGGNNIQYF
TRBD1,TRBV4-1,.,TRBJ1-6,TGCGCCAGCAGCCACGGTGGGACAGGTGATTCACCCCTCCACTTT,CASSHGGTGDSPLHF
.,TRBV4-3,.,TRBJ1-5,TGCGCCAGCAGCCAAGATCGAGGCTTCGATCAGCCCCAGCATTTT,CASSQDRGFDQPQHF
.,TRBV7-3,.,TRBJ2-3,TGTGCCAGCAGCCCCCAAGGGGGTCGGGGAGGGGGAGATACGCAGTATTTT,CASSPQGGRGGGDTQYF
.,TRBV4-1,.,TRBJ2-1,TGCGCCAGCAGCCAAGATGAGGTCCCCTACAATGAGCAGTTCTTC,CASSQDEVPYNEQFF
.,TRBV5-6,.,TRBJ2-7,TGTGCCAGCAGCTTGGGACAGTCATCCTACGAGCAGTACTTC,CASSLGQSSYEQYF
.,TRBV19,.,TRBJ2-7,TGTGCCAGTAGGATTCAGGGCCGAGGCGAGCAGTACTTC,CASRIQGRGEQYF
.,TRBV11-1,once,TRBJ1-4,TGTGCCAGCAGCTTGACAGATGAAAAACTGTTTTTT,CASSLTDEKLFF
TRBD1,TRBV7-3,.,TRBJ1-1,TGTGCCAGCAGCCGAAATGGACAGGGCCACACTGAAGCTTTCTTT,CASSRNGQGHTEAFF
.,TRBV6-5,.,TRBJ2-1,TGTGCCAGCAGTCTACTACGTGAGCAGTTCTTC,CASSLLREQFF